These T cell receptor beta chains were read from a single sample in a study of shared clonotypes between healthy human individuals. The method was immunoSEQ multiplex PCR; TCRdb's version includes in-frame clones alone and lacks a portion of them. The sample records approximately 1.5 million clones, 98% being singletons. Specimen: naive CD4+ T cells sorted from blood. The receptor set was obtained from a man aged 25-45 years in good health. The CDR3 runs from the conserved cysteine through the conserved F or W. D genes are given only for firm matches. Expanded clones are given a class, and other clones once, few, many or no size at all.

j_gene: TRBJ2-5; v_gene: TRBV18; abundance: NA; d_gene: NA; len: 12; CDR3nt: TGTGCCAGCTCACTCTCCGGGGAGACCCAGTACTTC; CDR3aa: CASSLSGETQYF
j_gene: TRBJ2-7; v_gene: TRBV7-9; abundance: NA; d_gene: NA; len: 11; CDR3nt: TGTGCCAGCAGCTTTAGTTGGGAGCAGTACTTC; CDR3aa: CASSFSWEQYF
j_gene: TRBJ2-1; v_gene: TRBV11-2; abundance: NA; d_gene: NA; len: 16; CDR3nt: TGTGCCAGCAGCGCCCGGGAGACAAATGGACGTCGTGAGCAGTTCTTC; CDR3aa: CASSARETNGRREQFF
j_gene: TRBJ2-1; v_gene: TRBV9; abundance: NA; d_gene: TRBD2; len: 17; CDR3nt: TGTGCCAGCAGCGTAGACCCCCTAGCGGGAGTCAGGGATGAGCAGTTCTTC; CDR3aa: CASSVDPLAGVRDEQFF
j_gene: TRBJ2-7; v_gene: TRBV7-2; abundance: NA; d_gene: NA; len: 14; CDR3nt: TGTGCCAGCAGTTTAAAGGGCCATAATGGGGAGCAGTACTTC; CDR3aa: CASSLKGHNGEQYF
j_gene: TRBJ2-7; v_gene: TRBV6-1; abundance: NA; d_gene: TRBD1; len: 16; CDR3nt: TGTGCCAGCAGTGAAGCTGGACAGGGCAATCCCTACGAGCAGTACTTC; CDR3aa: CASSEAGQGNPYEQYF
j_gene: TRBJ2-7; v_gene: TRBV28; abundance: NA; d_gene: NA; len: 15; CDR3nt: TGTGCCAGCAGTTTAAGACAGATAGCCTCCTACGAGCAGTACTTC; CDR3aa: CASSLRQIASYEQYF
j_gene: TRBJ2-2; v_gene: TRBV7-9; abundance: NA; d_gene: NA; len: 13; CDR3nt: TGTGCCAGCAGCACAGGACAGACCGGGGAGCTGTTTTTT; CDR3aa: CASSTGQTGELFF
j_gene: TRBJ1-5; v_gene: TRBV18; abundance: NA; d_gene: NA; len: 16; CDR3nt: TGTGCCAGCTCACTCCCGGGTAGCTATAGCAATCAGCCCCAGCATTTT; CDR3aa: CASSLPGSYSNQPQHF
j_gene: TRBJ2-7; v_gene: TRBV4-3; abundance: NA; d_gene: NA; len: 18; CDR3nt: TGCGCCAGCAGCCAAGAGGCAGTGTTTGGAACCGCGTCCTACGAGCAGTACTTC; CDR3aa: CASSQEAVFGTASYEQYF
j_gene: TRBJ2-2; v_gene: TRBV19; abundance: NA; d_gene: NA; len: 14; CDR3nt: TGTGCCAGTAGTATAGAGCCCAGACCGAGGGAGCTGTTTTTT; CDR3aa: CASSIEPRPRELFF
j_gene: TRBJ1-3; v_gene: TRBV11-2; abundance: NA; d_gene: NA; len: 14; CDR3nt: TGTGCCAGCAGCCTTGGCAAGACTGGAAACACCATATATTTT; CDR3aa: CASSLGKTGNTIYF
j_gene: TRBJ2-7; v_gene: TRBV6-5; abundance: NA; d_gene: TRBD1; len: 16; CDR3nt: TGTGCCAGCAGTTACTTAAATCAGGGGGTGCCCTACGAGCAGTACTTC; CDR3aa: CASSYLNQGVPYEQYF
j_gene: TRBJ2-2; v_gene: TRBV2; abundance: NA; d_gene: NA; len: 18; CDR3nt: TGTGCCAGCACAGGGACAGGGCGTGGGGCGGGAGGACCCGGTCGCCTGTTTTTT; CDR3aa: CASTGTGRGAGGPGRLFF
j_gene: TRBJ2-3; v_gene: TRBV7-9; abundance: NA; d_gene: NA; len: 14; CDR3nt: TGTGCCAGCGAATCGGGTTCACTTGGAGATACGCAGTATTTT; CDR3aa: CASESGSLGDTQYF
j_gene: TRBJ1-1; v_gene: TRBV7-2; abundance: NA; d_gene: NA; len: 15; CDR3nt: TGTGCCAGCAGCTCAATTCGTCTACAGAACACTGAAGCTTTCTTT; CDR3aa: CASSSIRLQNTEAFF
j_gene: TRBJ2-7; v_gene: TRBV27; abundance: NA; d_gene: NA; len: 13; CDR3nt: TGTGCCAGCAGCCGGGACTCCAGCTACGAGCAGTACTTC; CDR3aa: CASSRDSSYEQYF
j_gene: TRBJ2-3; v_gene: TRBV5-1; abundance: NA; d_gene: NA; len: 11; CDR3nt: TGCGCCAGCAGCACCACAGATACGCAGTATTTT; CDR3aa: CASSTTDTQYF
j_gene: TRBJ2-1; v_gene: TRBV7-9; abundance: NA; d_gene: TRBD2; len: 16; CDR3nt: TGTGCCAGCAGCACTTCGACTAGCGGCGCCTACAATGAGCAGTTCTTC; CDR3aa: CASSTSTSGAYNEQFF
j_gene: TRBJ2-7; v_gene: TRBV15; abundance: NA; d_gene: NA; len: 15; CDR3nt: TGTGCCACCAGCAGAGATCCAGGCCCAACCTACGAGCAGTACTTC; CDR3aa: CATSRDPGPTYEQYF
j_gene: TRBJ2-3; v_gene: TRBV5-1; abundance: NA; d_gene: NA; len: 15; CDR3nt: TGCGCCAGCAGCTTGGCCGGGGTCGGCACAGATACGCAGTATTTT; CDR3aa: CASSLAGVGTDTQYF
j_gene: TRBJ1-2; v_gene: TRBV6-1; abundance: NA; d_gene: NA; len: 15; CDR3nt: TGTGCCAGCAGTGAAGGACAGGCGACTAACTATGGCTACACCTTC; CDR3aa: CASSEGQATNYGYTF
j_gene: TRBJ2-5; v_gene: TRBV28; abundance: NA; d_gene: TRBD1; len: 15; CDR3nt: TGTGCCAGCAGTCCCCGGGACAGGCACCAAGAGACCCAGTACTTC; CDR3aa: CASSPRDRHQETQYF
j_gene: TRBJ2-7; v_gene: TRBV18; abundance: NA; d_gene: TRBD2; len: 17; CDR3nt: TGTGCCAGCTCACCACTTACTAGCGGGAGGCGTCCCAGGGAGCAGTACTTC; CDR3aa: CASSPLTSGRRPREQYF
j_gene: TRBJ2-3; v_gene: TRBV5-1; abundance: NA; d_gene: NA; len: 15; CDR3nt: TGCGCCAGCACCAGGGGGGACTCCATAGTAGATACGCAGTATTTT; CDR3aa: CASTRGDSIVDTQYF
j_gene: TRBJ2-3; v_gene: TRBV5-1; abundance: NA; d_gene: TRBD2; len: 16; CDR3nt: TGCGCCAGCAGCTACGACAGCGGGGGTCGCACAGATACGCAGTATTTT; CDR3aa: CASSYDSGGRTDTQYF
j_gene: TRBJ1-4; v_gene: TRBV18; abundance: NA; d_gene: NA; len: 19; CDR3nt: TGTGCCAGCTCACCACAGGCCCATTTTCCACGTGGGACTAATGAAAAACTGTTTTTT; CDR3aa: CASSPQAHFPRGTNEKLFF
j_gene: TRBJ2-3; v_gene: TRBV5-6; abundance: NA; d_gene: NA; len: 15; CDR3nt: TGTGCCAGCAGCCGACAGGGCGGGAGTATGGATACGCAGTATTTT; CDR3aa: CASSRQGGSMDTQYF
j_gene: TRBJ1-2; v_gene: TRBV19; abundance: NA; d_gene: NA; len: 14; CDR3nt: TGTGCCAGTAGTCTACCCCGGACACCCTATGGCTACACCTTC; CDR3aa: CASSLPRTPYGYTF
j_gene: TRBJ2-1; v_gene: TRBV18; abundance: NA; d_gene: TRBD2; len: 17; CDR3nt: TGTGCCAGCTCACCTCTGCTAGCGGGAGGATCCTACAATGAGCAGTTCTTC; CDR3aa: CASSPLLAGGSYNEQFF
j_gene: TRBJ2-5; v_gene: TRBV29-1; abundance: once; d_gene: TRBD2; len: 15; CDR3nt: TGCAGCGTTGAATTGAGTAGCGGGAGAGGGGAGACCCAGTACTTC; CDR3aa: CSVELSSGRGETQYF
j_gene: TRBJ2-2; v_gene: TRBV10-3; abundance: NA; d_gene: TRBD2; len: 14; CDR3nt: TGTGCCATCACAAGCGGGGCAGACACCGGGGAGCTGTTTTTT; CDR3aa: CAITSGADTGELFF
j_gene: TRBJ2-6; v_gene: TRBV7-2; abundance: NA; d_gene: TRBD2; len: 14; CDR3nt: TGTGCGGGCGGGAGAGGCTCTGGGGCCAACGTCCTGACTTTC; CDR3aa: CAGGRGSGANVLTF
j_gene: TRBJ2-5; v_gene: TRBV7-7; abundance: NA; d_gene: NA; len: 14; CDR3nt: TGTGCCAGCAGCCCGTTTCAGGAGGGTGAGACCCAGTACTTC; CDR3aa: CASSPFQEGETQYF
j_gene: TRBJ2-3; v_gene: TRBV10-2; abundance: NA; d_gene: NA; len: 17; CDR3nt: TGCGCCAGCCTTATTCGCCCGGTCCTTGGGGGCACAGATACGCAGTATTTT; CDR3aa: CASLIRPVLGGTDTQYF
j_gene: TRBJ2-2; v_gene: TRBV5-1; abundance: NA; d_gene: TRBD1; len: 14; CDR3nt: TGCGCCAGCAGCCGGGACAGGGTTTCCGGGGAGCTGTTTTTT; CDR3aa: CASSRDRVSGELFF
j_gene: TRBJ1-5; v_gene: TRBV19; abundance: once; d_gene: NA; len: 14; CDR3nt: TGTGCCAGTAGCGAGTCTAGGGGAAATCAGCCCCAGCATTTT; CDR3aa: CASSESRGNQPQHF
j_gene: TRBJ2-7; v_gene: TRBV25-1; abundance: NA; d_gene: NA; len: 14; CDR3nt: TGTGCCAGCAGTGAATACGGCAGGGCCTACGAGCAGTACTTC; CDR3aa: CASSEYGRAYEQYF
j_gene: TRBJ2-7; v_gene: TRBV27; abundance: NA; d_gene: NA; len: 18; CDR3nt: TGTGCCAGCAGTTATCTTCCCTTGGGGTTACCCCCCGTCTACGAGCAGTACTTC; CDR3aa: CASSYLPLGLPPVYEQYF
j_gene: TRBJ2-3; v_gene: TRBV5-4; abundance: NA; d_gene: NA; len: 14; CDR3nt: TGTGCCAGCAGCTTGGAGGGAGCCCCCTTTACGCAGTATTTT; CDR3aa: CASSLEGAPFTQYF
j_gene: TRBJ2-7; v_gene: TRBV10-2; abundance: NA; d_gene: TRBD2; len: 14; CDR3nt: TGCGCCAGCAGTCTAGCGGGAGACACCTACGAGCAGTACTTC; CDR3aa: CASSLAGDTYEQYF
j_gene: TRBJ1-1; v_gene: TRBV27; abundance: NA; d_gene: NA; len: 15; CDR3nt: TGTGCCAGCACGGAGGGGCGGGGACGTCTCACTAAAGCTTTCTTT; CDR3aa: CASTEGRGRLTKAFF
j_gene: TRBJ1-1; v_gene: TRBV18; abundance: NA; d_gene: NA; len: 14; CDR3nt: TGTGCCAGCTCACCCCGGCGGGGAAACACTGAAGCTTTCTTT; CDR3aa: CASSPRRGNTEAFF
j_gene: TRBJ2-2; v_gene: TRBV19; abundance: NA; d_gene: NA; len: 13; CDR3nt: TGTGCCAGTAGTATGGGACCAACCGGGGAGCTGTTTTTT; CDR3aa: CASSMGPTGELFF
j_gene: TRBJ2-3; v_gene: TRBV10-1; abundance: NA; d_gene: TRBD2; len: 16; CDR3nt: TGCGCCAGCAGTGAGTCTCTAGCGGGAGGGTCGCATACGCAGTATTTT; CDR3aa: CASSESLAGGSHTQYF
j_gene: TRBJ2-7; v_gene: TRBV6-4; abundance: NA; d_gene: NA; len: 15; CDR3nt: TGTGCCAGCAAGGATCCGGCCATTCGGGACTACGAGCAGTACTTC; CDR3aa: CASKDPAIRDYEQYF
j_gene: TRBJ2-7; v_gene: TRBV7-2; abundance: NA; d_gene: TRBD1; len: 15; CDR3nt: TGTGCCAGCAGCCCTACCGGACAGGCGATCTACGAGCAGTACTTC; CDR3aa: CASSPTGQAIYEQYF
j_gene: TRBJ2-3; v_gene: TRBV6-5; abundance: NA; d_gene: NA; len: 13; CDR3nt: TGTGCCAGCAGTCCCCGGGACACAGATACGCAGTATTTT; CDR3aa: CASSPRDTDTQYF
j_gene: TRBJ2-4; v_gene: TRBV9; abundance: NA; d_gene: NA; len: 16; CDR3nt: TGTGCCAGCAGCACTGAGGGGCTCTCGACCAAAAACATTCAGTACTTC; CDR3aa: CASSTEGLSTKNIQYF
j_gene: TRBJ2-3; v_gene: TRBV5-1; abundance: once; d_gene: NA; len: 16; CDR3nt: TGCGCCAGCAGCGGGGGGCGGGAGTCGTACACAGATACGCAGTATTTT; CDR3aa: CASSGGRESYTDTQYF
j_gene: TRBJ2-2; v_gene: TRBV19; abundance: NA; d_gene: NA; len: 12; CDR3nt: TGTGCCAGTAGTCGGCCTTTCGGGGAGCTGTTTTTT; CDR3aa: CASSRPFGELFF
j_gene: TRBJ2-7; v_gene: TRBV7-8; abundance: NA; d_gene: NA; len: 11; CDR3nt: TGTGCCAGCAGCCTCAGCTACGAGCAGTACTTC; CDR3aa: CASSLSYEQYF
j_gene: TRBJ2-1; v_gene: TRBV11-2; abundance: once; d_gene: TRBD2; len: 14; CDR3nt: TGTGCCAGCAGCTTCCTGACTAGCCCCAATGAGCAGTTCTTC; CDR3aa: CASSFLTSPNEQFF
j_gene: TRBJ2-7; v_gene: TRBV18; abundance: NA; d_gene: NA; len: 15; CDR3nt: TGTGCCAGCTCTCCCAGCCCGGACGGAGCCTACGAGCAGTACTTC; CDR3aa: CASSPSPDGAYEQYF